This T cell receptor beta chain is drawn from a study of blood T cells in healthy people across ages. On this clonotype: Its cognate antigen is unknown.

Samples each had at least 5.5 micrograms of total RNA extracted. Study findings and constraints: Nothing was known about donor CMV status, and this possibly confounded expanded clonotype changes.

The junction had 13 bases not matched to a gene; V was cut back by 8 bases and J by 12 bases. CDR3 length: 13 residues. CDR1 and CDR2 from the germline V gene are MNHNS and SASEGT. A second PCR of 7 to 11 cycles used a sample-barcoded 5' primer and a J-beta primer mix. TCRdb reprocessed the 5' RACE reads with MiXCR, giving one entry per CDR3 protein. The sample includes fewer than 900,000 distinct CDR3 sequences, roughly 41% of them seen just once. The receptor comes from a woman aged 55-69 years in good health. The rearrangement links TRBV6-1 to TRBJ1-1; TRBD1 matches at 9 bases. Sequenced material: blood. DNA of the CDR3: TGTGCCAGCCTTTCGGACAGGGGCTTACCCCCTTTCTTT. Amino acid sequence: CASLSDRGLPPFF.